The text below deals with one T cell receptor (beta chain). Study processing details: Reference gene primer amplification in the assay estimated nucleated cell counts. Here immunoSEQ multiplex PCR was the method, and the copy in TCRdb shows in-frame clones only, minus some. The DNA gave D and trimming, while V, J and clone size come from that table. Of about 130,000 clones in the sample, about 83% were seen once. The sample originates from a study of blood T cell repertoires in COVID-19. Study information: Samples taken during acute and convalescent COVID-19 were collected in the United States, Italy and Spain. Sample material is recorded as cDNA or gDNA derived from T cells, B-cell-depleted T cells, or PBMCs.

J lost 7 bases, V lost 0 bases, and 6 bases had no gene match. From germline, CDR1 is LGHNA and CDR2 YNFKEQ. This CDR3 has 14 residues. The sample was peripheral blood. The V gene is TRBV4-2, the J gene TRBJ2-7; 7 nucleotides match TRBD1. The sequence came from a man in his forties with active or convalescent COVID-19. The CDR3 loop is CASSQDKGAREQYF. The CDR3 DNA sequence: TGTGCCAGCAGCCAAGATAAGGGGGCAAGGGAGCAGTACTTC.